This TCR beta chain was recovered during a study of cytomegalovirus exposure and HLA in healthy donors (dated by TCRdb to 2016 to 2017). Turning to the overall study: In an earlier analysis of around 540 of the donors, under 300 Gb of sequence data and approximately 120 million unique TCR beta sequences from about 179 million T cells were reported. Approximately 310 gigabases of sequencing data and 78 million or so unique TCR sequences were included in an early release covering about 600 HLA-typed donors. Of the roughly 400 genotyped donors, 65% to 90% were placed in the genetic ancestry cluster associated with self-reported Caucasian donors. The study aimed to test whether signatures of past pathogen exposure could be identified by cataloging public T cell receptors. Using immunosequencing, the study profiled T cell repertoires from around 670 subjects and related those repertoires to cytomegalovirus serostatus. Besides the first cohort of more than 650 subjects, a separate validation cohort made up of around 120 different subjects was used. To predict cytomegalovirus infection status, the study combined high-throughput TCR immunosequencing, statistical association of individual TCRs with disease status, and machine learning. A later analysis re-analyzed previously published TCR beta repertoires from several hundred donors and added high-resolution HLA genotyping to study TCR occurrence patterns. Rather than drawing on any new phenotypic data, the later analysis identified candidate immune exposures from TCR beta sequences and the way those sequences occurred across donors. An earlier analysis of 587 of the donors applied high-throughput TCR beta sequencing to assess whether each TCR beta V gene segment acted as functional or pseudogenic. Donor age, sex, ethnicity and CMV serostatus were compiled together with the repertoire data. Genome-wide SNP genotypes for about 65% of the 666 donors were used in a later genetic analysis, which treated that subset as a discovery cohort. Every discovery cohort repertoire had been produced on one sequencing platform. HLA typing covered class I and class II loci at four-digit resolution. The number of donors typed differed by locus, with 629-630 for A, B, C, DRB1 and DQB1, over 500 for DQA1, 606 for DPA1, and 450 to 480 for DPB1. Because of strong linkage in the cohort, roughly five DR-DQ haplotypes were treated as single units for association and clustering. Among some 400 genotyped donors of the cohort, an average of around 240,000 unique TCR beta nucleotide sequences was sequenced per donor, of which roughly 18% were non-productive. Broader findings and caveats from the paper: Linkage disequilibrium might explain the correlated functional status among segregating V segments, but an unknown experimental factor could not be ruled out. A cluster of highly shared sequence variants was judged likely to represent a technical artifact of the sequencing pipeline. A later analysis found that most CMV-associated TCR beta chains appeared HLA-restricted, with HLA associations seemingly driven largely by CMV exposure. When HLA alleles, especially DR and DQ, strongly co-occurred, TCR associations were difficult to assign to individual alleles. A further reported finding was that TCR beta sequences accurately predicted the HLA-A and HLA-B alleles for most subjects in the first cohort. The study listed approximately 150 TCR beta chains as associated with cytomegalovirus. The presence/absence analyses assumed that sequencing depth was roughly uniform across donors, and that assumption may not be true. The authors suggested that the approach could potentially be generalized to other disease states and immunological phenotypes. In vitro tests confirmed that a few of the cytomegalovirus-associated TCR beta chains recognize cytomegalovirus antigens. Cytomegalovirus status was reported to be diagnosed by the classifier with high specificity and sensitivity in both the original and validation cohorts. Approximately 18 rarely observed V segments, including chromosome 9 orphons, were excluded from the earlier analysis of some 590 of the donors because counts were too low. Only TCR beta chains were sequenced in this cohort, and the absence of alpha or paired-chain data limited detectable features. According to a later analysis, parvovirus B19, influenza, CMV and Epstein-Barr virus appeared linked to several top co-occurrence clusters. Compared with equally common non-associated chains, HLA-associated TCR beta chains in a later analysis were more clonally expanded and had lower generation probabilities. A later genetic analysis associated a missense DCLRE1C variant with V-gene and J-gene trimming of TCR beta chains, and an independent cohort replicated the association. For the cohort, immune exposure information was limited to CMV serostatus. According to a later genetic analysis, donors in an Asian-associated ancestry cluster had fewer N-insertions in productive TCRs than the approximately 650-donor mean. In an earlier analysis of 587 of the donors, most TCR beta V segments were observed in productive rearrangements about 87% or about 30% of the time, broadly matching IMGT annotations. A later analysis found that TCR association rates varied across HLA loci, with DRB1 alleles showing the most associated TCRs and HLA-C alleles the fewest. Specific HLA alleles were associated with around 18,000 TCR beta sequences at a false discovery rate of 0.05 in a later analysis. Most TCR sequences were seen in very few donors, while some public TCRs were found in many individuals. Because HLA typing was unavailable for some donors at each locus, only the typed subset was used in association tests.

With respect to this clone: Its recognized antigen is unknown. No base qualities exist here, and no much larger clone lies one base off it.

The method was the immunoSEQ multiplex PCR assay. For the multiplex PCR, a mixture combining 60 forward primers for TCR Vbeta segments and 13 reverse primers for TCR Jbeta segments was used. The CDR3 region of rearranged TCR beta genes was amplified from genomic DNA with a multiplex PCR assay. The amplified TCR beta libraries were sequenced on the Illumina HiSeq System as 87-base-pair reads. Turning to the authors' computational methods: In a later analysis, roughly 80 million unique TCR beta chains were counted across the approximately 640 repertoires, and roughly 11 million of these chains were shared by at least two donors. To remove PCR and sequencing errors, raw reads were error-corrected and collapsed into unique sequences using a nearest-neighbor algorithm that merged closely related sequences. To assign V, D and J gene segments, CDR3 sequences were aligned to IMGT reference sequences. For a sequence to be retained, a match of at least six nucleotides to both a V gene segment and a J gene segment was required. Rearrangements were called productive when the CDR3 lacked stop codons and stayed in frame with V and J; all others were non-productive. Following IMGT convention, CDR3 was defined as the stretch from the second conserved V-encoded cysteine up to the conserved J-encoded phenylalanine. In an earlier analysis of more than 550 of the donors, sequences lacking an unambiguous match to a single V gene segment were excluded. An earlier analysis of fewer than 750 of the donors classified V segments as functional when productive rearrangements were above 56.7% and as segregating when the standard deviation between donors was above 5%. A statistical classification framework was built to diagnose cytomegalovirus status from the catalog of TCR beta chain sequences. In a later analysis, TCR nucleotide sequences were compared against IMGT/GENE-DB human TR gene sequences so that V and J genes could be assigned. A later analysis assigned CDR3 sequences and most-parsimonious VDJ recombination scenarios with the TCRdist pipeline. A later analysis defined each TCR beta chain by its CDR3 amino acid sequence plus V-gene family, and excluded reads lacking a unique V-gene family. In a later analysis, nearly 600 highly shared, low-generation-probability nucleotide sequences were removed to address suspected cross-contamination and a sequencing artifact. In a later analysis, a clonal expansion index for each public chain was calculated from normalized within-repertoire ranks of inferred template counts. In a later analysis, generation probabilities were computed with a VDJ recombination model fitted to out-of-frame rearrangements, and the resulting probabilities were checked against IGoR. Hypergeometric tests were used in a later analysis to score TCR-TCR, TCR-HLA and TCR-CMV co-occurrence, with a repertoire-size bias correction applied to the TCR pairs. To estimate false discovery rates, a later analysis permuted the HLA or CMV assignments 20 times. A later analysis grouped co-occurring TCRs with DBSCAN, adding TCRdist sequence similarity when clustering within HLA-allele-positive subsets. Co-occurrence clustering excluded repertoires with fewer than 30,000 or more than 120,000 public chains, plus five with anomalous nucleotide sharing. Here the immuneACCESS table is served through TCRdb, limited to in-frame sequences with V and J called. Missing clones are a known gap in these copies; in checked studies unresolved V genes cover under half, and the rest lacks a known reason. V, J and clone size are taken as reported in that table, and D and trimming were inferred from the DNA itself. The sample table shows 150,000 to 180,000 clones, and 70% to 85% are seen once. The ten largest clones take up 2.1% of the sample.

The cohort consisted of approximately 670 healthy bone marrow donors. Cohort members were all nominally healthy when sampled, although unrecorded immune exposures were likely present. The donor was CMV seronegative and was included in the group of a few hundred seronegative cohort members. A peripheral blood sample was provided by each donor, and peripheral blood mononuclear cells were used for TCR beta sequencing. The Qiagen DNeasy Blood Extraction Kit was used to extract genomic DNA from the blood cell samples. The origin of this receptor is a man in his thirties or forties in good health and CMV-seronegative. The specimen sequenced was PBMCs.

The DNA sequence is given as TGTGCCAGCAGTCTACCAATATCCCCCATCAAGTTAGCTTTCTTT. Its protein reads: CASSLPISPIKLAFF. Rearrangement joined TRBV28 to TRBJ1-1; the D gene lacks a confident call. Measured from the cysteine to the phenylalanine, the CDR3 is 15 residues long. The entry retains the CDR3 DNA only, 45 bases that are in frame from base 1. Trimming removed 5 bases from V and 10 bases from J, leaving 23 bases between the germline ends. From the germline V gene, CDR1 is MDHEN and CDR2 is SYDVKM.